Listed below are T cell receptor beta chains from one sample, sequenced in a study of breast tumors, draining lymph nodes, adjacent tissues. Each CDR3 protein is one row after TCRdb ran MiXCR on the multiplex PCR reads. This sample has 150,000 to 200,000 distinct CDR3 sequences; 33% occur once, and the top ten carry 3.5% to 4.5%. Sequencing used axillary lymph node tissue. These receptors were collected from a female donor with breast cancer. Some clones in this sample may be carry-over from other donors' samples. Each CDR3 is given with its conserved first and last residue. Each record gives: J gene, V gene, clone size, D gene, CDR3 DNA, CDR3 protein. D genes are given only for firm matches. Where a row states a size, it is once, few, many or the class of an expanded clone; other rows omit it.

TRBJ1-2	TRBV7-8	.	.	TGTGCCAGCAGCTTAACGGGACGGACGCTGGGACCCTCTGGAAACACCTTC	CASSLTGRTLGPSGNTF
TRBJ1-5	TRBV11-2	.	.	TGTGCCAGCAGCTTCCGGGGGGCTAGCAATCAGCCCCAGCATTTT	CASSFRGASNQPQHF
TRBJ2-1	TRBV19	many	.	TGTGCCAGTAGTACTCCGGGGGACGCCATATACAATGAGCAGTTCTTC	CASSTPGDAIYNEQFF
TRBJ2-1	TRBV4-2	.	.	TGTGCCAGCAGCCAAGAGGGTGCAGGCTTCAATGAGCAGTTCTTC	CASSQEGAGFNEQFF
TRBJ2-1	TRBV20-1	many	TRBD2	TGCAGTGCTAGAATGCTAGCGGGAGTGTGGTACAATGAGCAGTTCTTC	CSARMLAGVWYNEQFF
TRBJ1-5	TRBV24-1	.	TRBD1	TGTGCCACCAGTGAGCTGGGCAGGGGGAATCAGCCCCAGCATTTT	CATSELGRGNQPQHF
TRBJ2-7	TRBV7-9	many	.	TGTGCCAGCAGCTTAGCGCAGGAAGTTCGTGCCGAGCAGTACTTC	CASSLAQEVRAEQYF
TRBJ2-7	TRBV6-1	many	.	TGTGCCAGCAGTGACAGGGTGGGTTACGAGCAGTACTTC	CASSDRVGYEQYF
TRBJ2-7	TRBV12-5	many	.	TGTGCTAGTGGTGGGGGCCTACGGGCTAGCTCCTACGAGCAGTACTTC	CASGGGLRASSYEQYF
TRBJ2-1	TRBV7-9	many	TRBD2	TGTGCCAGCAGTAATAGCGGGGAGCAGTTCTTC	CASSNSGEQFF
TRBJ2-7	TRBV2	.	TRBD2	TGTGCCAGCAGTCGGCTAGCGGGAGCCCGCGAGCAGTACTTC	CASSRLAGAREQYF
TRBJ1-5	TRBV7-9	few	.	TGTGCCAGCAGCTCCTCTGGGGTTTGCCACACTCATGATGCACTGTGTAGCAATCAGCCCCAGCATTTT	CASSSSGVCHTHDALCSNQPQHF
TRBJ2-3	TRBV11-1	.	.	TGTGCCAGCAGTGCCGTCAGTGGCGCAGGTACGCAGTATTTT	CASSAVSGAGTQYF
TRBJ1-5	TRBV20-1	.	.	TGCAGTGCTAGAGTGCCAGGGGACAATGAGCCCCAGCATTTT	CSARVPGDNEPQHF
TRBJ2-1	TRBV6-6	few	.	TGTGCCAGCAGTTACCCGCGGGATAGCTTCATCGTAGGCTCCTACAATGAGCAGTTCTTC	CASSYPRDSFIVGSYNEQFF
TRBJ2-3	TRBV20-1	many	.	TGCAGTGCTAGAATTGGAGCTCTCGGAGATACGCAGTATTTT	CSARIGALGDTQYF
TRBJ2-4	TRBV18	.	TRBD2	TGTGCCAGCTCACCAGGCGGGGGAAACATTCAGTACTTC	CASSPGGGNIQYF
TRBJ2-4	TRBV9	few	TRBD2	TGTGCCAGCAGCGTGGATCCTAGCGGGGGGGCAAAAAACATTCAGTACTTC	CASSVDPSGGAKNIQYF
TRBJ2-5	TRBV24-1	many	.	TGTGCCACCAGCGGGGGCAGCCAAGAGACCCAGTACTTC	CATSGGSQETQYF
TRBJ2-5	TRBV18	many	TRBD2	TGTGCCAGCTCACCGGATATTCTCGGACTAGCAGAGACCCAGTACTTC	CASSPDILGLAETQYF
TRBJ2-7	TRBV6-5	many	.	TGTGCCAGCAGTGCCCGGGACACAGTGTACGAGCAGTACTTC	CASSARDTVYEQYF
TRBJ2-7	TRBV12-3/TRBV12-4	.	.	TGCGCCAGCAGTCCTATCCGGGGAGGCGAGCGGTACTTC	CASSPIRGGERYF
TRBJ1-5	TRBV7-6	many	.	TGTGCCAGCAGTTATTCGGGGCAGCCCCAGCATTTT	CASSYSGQPQHF
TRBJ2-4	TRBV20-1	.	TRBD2	TGCAGTGCTATTCGGGGGGGGGCCCAAAACATTCAGTACTTC	CSAIRGGAQNIQYF
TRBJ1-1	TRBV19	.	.	TGTGCCAGTAGTATCAACCCGGGGGAGGCTTTCTTT	CASSINPGEAFF
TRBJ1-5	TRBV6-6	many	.	TGTGCCAGCAGTTACTCTGAGCGGGTCCAGCCCCAGCATTTT	CASSYSERVQPQHF
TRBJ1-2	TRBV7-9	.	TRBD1	TGTGCCAGCAGTTCCAGAAAGGGGGCGGCCGGCTACACCTTC	CASSSRKGAAGYTF
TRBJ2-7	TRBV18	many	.	TGTGCCAGCTCACCAATCGCTGGAGGGCCTCTCGGGGAGCAGTACTTC	CASSPIAGGPLGEQYF
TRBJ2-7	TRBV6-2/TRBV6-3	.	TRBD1	TGTGCCAGCAGGCAGGGGGCGATCTACGAGCAGTACTTC	CASRQGAIYEQYF
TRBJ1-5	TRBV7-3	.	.	TGTGCCAGCAGCTTAGAGCTTAATCGGCCCCAGCATTTC	CASSLELNRPQHF
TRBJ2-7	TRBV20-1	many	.	TGCAGTGCTTCCCGCTACCAATCCCCCTACGAGCAGTACTTC	CSASRYQSPYEQYF
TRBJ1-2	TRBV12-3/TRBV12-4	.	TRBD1	TGTGCCAGCTCTGCGACAGGGGCCCATATGGAGGGCTACACCTTC	CASSATGAHMEGYTF
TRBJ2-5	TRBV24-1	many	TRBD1	TGTGCCACCAGTGATCGTTCCGGGACAGCCTCAGAAGAGACCCAGTACTTC	CATSDRSGTASEETQYF
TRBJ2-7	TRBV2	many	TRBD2	TGTGCCAGCAGCAAACTAGCGGGAGGCCCACAGTACTTC	CASSKLAGGPQYF
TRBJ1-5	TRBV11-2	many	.	TGTGCCAGCAGCTTTGGTAGCAATCAGCCCCAGCATTTT	CASSFGSNQPQHF
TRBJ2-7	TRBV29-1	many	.	TGCAGCGTTGAGTATGGGACCTACGAGCAGTACTTC	CSVEYGTYEQYF
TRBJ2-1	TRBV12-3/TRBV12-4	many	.	TGTGCCAGCAGTCCACGGGGGGCGGCCTTCTCTGGTGAGCAGTTCTTC	CASSPRGAAFSGEQFF
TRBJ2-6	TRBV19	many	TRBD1	TGTGCCAGTAGCCTTTCCGGGACAGGGCTTTCTGGGGCCAACGTCCTGACTTTC	CASSLSGTGLSGANVLTF
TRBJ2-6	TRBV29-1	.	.	TGCAGCGTCTGGGTCGGGGCAGGGAGCTCTGGGGCCAACGTCCTGACTTTC	CSVWVGAGSSGANVLTF
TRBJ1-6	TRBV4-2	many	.	TGTGCCAGCAGCCAAGAGGGCAGCCGGAATAATTCACCCCTCCACTTT	CASSQEGSRNNSPLHF